Listed below are T cell receptor beta chains from one sample, sequenced in a study of blood T cell repertoires in COVID-19. The protocol was immunoSEQ multiplex PCR, while the TCRdb copy is restricted to in-frame clones and leaves out a portion. The table has about 180,000 clones, more than 70% seen once; the top ten hold around 2.6%. Sequenced: peripheral blood. These receptors all stem from a man aged 35 to 55 with active or convalescent COVID-19. Each CDR3 is given with its conserved first and last residue. Fields, in order: V gene, CDR3 protein.

TRBV2 CASSRTPNYGYTF
TRBV7-8 CASSFSLAYYEQYF
TRBV3-1/TRBV3-2 CASSQPVGTGLGKLFF
TRBV30 CAWTPQWLNTEAFF
TRBV5-1 CASSWTGFNTEAFF
TRBV13 CASSAALPRTTNNEQFF
TRBV28 CASSSGSNYGYTF
TRBV29-1 CSVSGTADQPQHF
TRBV6-5 CASSQRTEANYGYTF
TRBV29-1 CSVFQGLAGEQFF
TRBV28 CASKLQGARGNYGYTF
TRBV6-1 CASSETPGVNYGYTF
TRBV6-2/TRBV6-3 CASSLGGGNQPQHF
TRBV7-9 CASSPRTSGSYNEQFF
TRBV7-8 CASSLVPVPNTGELFF
TRBV6-1 CASSEPIIRAGSPLHF
TRBV2 CASSDREQGAISYNSPLHF
TRBV3-1/TRBV3-2 CASSQDGGVDQPQHF
TRBV28 CASSLSAGNTEAFF
TRBV15 CATSRDRLAYEQYF
TRBV11-1 CASNDHSGGSYEQYF
TRBV19 CASRSLTGWINGYTF
TRBV9 CASSHPGQGYGYTF
TRBV5-1 CASSLDRAGMDGYTF
TRBV6-2/TRBV6-3 CASSPQGRHTGELFF
TRBV5-6 CASSLAGEWNEAFF
TRBV5-8 CASRLSTDTQYF
TRBV28 CASIGSREKLFF
TRBV2 CASNGGTDYGYTF
TRBV28 CASSLPGQGAWGEAFF
TRBV7-2 CASSLGPTNYGYTF
TRBV29-1 CSVEGPETYEQYF
TRBV5-6 CASSGLGQSGEQYF
TRBV30 CAWSGLAAGELFF
TRBV6-5 CASSYSSSQGMNEQYF
TRBV5-1 CASRASGGSTDTQYF
TRBV19 CASSLLGTGLNTEAFF
TRBV10-3 CAISPGPTEAFF
TRBV7-9 CASSPGTSGGTDTQYF
TRBV7-9 CASSSRTGDLEAQYF
TRBV3-1/TRBV3-2 CASSLTGVGAFF
TRBV28 CATRLSYNSPLHF
TRBV11-2 CASRSLQGGHQTQYF
TRBV10-3 CAISPTDSAEAFF
TRBV15 CATNSYRGTNEKLFF